The 22 T cell receptor beta chains reported below all come from one sample, sequenced in a study of T cells in localized non-small cell lung cancer. Clones were sequenced by immunoSEQ multiplex PCR, and TCRdb holds only the in-frame ones, with some missing. Among about 72,000 clones listed, approximately 84% were seen once. The sample in question was peripheral blood, obtained before any cancer treatment. All receptors derive from an older female donor with stage I lung adenocarcinoma.

The chain combines TRBV19 with TRBJ2-2; a possible D gene is TRBD2 (6 bases). Germline V lookup: CDR1 LNHDA, CDR2 SQIVND (reference sequence). Trimming left V 6 bases short and J 0 bases short, with 11 bases between. This CDR3 region has 15 residues. The CDR3 region is CASRPRTTNTGELFF. CDR3 nucleotide sequence: TGTGCCAGTAGGCCACGGACTACGAACACCGGGGAGCTGTTTTTT.

The CDR3 DNA is TGTGCCAGCAGTTCCGGGCCTGAAGCTTTCTTT. Amino acid sequence: CASSSGPEAFF. V is TRBV2 and J is TRBJ1-1, with unresolved D. CDR3 size: 11 residues. Germline CDR1 is SNHLY and CDR2 is FYNNEI. Trimming took 5 bases from V and 6 from J, leaving 7 bases between them. The whole variable domain, filled in from reference TRBV2 and TRBJ1-1, reads EPEVTQTPSHQVTQMGQEVILRCVPISNHLYFYWYRQILGQKVEFLVSFYNNEISEKSEIFDDQFSVERPDGSNFTLKIRSTKLEDSAMYFCASSSGPEAFFGQGTRLTVV.

The chain uses TRBV2 and TRBJ2-2; 10 bases fit TRBD1. Losses at the gene ends were 6 bases for V and 5 bases for J; bases not matched to a gene: 3. The CDR3 runs 14 residues. Germline lookup yields CDR1 SNHLY and CDR2 FYNNEI. The CDR3, as DNA: TGTGCCAGCAGCCGGACAGGGGGAACCGGGGAGCTGTTTTTT. As protein: CASSRTGGTGELFF.

The chain combines TRBV9 with TRBJ1-2; D is perhaps TRBD1 (5 bases). This CDR3 is built from 15 residues. Germline CDR1 reads SGDLS; CDR2 reads YYNGEE. Trimming removed 4 bases from V and 0 bases from J, with 13 bases in between. CDR3 amino acids: CASSNRDGSNYGYTF. Written as DNA, the CDR3 is TGTGCCAGCAGCAACCGGGACGGATCTAACTATGGCTACACCTTC. Using reference TRBV9 and TRBJ1-2 for the parts outside the CDR3, the full variable domain is DSGVTQTPKHLITATGQRVTLRCSPRSGDLSVYWYQQSLDQGLQFLIQYYNGEERAKGNILERFSAQQFPDLHSELNLSSLELGDSALYFCASSNRDGSNYGYTFGSGTRLTVV.

The chain combines TRBV7-8 with TRBJ2-1, with TRBD2 matching over 7 bases. Germline assignment: CDR1 SGHVS and CDR2 FQNEAQ. This CDR3 comprises 12 residues. V lost 2 bases to trimming and J lost 8 bases; unmatched junction nucleotides: 0. CDR3 loop: CASSLRGDEQFF. The CDR3, as DNA: TGTGCCAGCAGCTTACGGGGGGATGAGCAGTTCTTC.

This clone was seen more than once but under ten times. The chain couples TRBV11-2 to TRBJ2-1; 11 bases fit TRBD1. Per the germline V gene, CDR1 is SGHAT and CDR2 is FQNNGV. The length of the CDR3 is 17 residues. Unmatched junction bases numbered 17, after V lost 10 bases and J lost 6 bases. This CDR3 reads CATSGQGAFIGSNEQFF. The CDR3 DNA is TGTGCCACCTCAGGACAGGGGGCGTTTATAGGATCCAATGAGCAGTTCTTC.

The J gene is TRBJ1-1, the V gene TRBV5-1; D might be TRBD1 (6 bases). This CDR3 is 13 amino acids long. Trimming cost V 5 bases and J 4 bases, with 12 bases left between them. CDR1 and CDR2 (germline): SGHRS, YFSETQ. The CDR3 loop is CASSRGGPTEAFF. The CDR3 DNA reads TGCGCCAGCAGTCGAGGGGGTCCCACTGAAGCTTTCTTT.

CDR3 coding DNA: TGTGCCAGCTCACCTGGGTTGATTTATAGCAATCAGCCCCAGCATTTT. It yields the protein CASSPGLIYSNQPQHF. The J gene is TRBJ1-5, the V gene TRBV18; D not resolved. Trimming shortened V by 3 bases and J by 0 bases, and 12 bases separated the two germline ends. CDR3 length: 16 amino acids. Germline V gives CDR1 KGHSH, CDR2 LQKENI.

Concerning this clone: In the same sample, other DNA sequences code for this CDR3. This chain uses TRBV5-1 with TRBJ1-2; 8 bases fit TRBD1. V was clipped by 4 bases and J by 5 bases; unmatched bases: 7. Germline CDR1 SGHRS, CDR2 YFSETQ. The CDR3 is made up of 14 amino acids. In nucleotides, the CDR3 is TGCGCCAGCAGCAGCTCCACAGGGGGATATGGCTACACCTTC. Protein product: CASSSSTGGYGYTF.

The chain combines TRBV6-5 with TRBJ2-7; D is perhaps TRBD2 (5 bases). Germline CDR1 and CDR2: MNHEY and SVGAGI. The CDR3 loop spans 14 amino acids. Trimming shortened V by 4 bases and J by 3 bases, and 13 bases separated the two germline ends. The CDR3 reads CASSSTSGLYEQYF. The CDR3 region has the DNA TGTGCCAGCAGTTCAACCAGCGGCCTCTACGAGCAGTACTTC.

V is TRBV19 and J is TRBJ2-5, with TRBD2 matching 7 bases. Trimming took 9 bases from V and 3 from J; bases not matched to a gene: 7. CDR1 is LNHDA, CDR2 SQIVND, per germline (reference sequence). The CDR3 totals 13 residues. Here the CDR3 DNA reads TGTGCCAGCCTAAAGGCGGGAGAAGAGACCCAGTACTTC. Translation: CASLKAGEETQYF.

J is TRBJ1-1 and V is TRBV18; D is possibly TRBD1 (5 bases). This CDR3 is 16 amino acids long. V shed 1 base and J shed 1 base, with 13 bases lying between them. Per germline, CDR1 KGHSH and CDR2 LQKENI. CDR3 DNA: TGTGCCAGCTCACCACTACAGGCCGCCGAGAACACTGAAGCTTTCTTT. This gives the protein CASSPLQAAENTEAFF.

V usage is TRBV6-6 and J usage is TRBJ1-2; TRBD1 might be the D (6 bases). CDR1 and CDR2 from the germline V gene are MNHNY and SVGAGI (reference sequence). V lost 7 bases and J lost 2, with 8 bases in between. CDR3 length equals 12 residues. CDR3 in amino acids: CASTDRNYGYTF. The DNA for the CDR3 is TGTGCCAGCACCGACAGGAACTATGGCTACACCTTC.

The chain joins TRBV7-3 to TRBJ2-7; the match to TRBD1 covers 8 bases. J was trimmed by 7 bases and V by 2 bases; bases with no gene match: 10. CDR1 is SGHTA, CDR2 FQGTGA, per germline. The CDR3 length is 15 residues. CDR3 DNA: TGTGCCAGCAGCTTAGCACAGGGGGGTCCGGGTGAGCAGTACTTC. Protein sequence: CASSLAQGGPGEQYF.

This clone came up a few times. The rearrangement links TRBV5-1 to TRBJ1-1; 10 nucleotides align to TRBD1. Germline V gene lookup returns CDR1 SGHRS and CDR2 YFSETQ. The V segment lost 6 bases and the J segment 3 bases; nucleotides outside the gene matches: 8. The CDR3 runs to 15 residues. The CDR3 DNA reads TGCGCCAGCACGGATAGACAGGGGGCCCACACTGAAGCTTTCTTT. It translates to CASTDRQGAHTEAFF.

The J gene is TRBJ2-1, the V gene TRBV15; 10 bases align to TRBD2. Trimming removed 3 bases from V and 7 bases from J; junction bases left unmatched: 6. The CDR3 loop spans 15 amino acids. Germline assignment: CDR1 LNHNV and CDR2 YYDKDF (reference sequence). The CDR3 spells CATSRKREGQNEQFF. The CDR3 region has the DNA TGTGCCACCAGCAGGAAGCGGGAGGGCCAGAATGAGCAGTTCTTC.

The V and J genes are TRBV10-1 and TRBJ2-4, with 9 bases that match TRBD2. Germline values: CDR1 WNHNN, CDR2 SYGVQD (reference sequence). V shed 10 bases, J shed 15 bases, and the junction held 13 bases outside the gene matches. The CDR3 runs 12 residues. DNA for the CDR3: TGCGCCATCCTGACTAGCGGCGAGACGGGGTACTTC. Encoded protein: CAILTSGETGYF.

The chain couples TRBV19 to TRBJ2-1; D unclear. Trimming removed 1 base from V and 9 bases from J, with 19 bases in between. Germline CDR1 LNHDA, CDR2 SQIVND (reference sequence). CDR3 length equals 16 residues. DNA for the CDR3: TGTGCCAGTAGTATAGTAGGCGGCGGCTACTACGTTGAGCAGTTCTTC. This encodes CASSIVGGGYYVEQFF.

This sequence joins TRBV18 and TRBJ2-6, with D possibly matching TRBD2 (7 bases). The germline V gene has CDR1 KGHSH and CDR2 LQKENI. There are 17 residues in the CDR3. The V end lost 2 bases, the J end lost 1 base, and 12 bases lay between the germline ends. The CDR3 DNA follows: TGTGCCAGCTCACCAGAGGGGGGGCTATCTGGGGCCAACGTCCTGACTTTC. It specifies CASSPEGGLSGANVLTF.

The chain is built from TRBV5-1 and TRBJ2-4; TRBD1 matches at 10 bases. Germline V lookup: CDR1 SGHRS, CDR2 YFSETQ. The junction had 2 bases not matched to a gene; V was cut back by 0 bases and J by 8 bases. The CDR3 runs to 14 residues. The CDR3 region is CASSLGDRGDIQYF. CDR3 sequence (DNA): TGCGCCAGCAGCTTGGGGGACAGGGGTGACATTCAGTACTTC. Together with reference TRBV5-1 and TRBJ2-4, the CDR3 gives the full variable domain: KAGVTQTPRYLIKTRGQQVTLSCSPISGHRSVSWYQQTPGQGLQFLFEYFSETQRNKGNFPGRFSGRQFSNSRSEMNVSTLELGDSALYLCASSLGDRGDIQYFGAGTRLSVL.

The chain combines TRBV30 with TRBJ2-5, with TRBD2 matching over 11 bases. The CDR3 length is 15 residues. CDR1 is GTSNPN, CDR2 SVGIG, per germline (reference sequence). V was clipped by 1 base and J by 5 bases; unmatched bases: 6. The CDR3 nucleotides are TGTGCCTGGAGTGGGACTAGCGGGCCCGTGGAGACCCAGTACTTC. It specifies CAWSGTSGPVETQYF.

V usage is TRBV7-2 and J usage is TRBJ2-2; perhaps D is TRBD1 or TRBD2 (5 bases each). Trimming took 3 bases from V and 0 from J, leaving 11 bases between them. Germline V CDR1 and CDR2: SGHTA, FQGNSA. The CDR3 spans 16 residues. The CDR3 reads CASSLVGTANTGELFF. CDR3 sequence (DNA): TGTGCCAGCAGCTTGGTGGGGACGGCGAACACCGGGGAGCTGTTTTTT.